The 28 T cell receptor beta chains below were found in one sample sequenced in a study of blood T cell repertoires in COVID-19 (TCRdb year 2020). Library preparation used the immunoSEQ multiplex PCR assay. TCRdb holds this immuneACCESS table with in-frame rearrangements only. Some clones are missing; in checked studies, unresolved V genes explain under half, and the rest has no known cause. The sample includes approximately 250,000 clones, with approximately 88% observed a single time. The ten largest clones add up to 0.95% to 1.5% of the sample. Sequenced sample: PBMCs or T cells enriched from blood (not recorded which). These receptors were obtained from a woman aged 40 to 50 with acute COVID-19.

The chain combines TRBV12-5 with TRBJ2-1, with D possibly matching TRBD1 (6 bases). There are 11 residues in the CDR3. The germline CDR1 and CDR2 sequences are LGHNT and FRNRAP. Trimming took 3 bases from V and 10 from J, leaving 7 bases between them. CDR3 DNA: TGTGCTAGTGGTTTCCAGGGGGAGCAGTTCTTC. This encodes CASGFQGEQFF.

The chain employs TRBV4-1 and TRBJ2-5; 8 nucleotides align to TRBD2. From germline, CDR1 is MGHRA and CDR2 YSYEKL. The CDR3 is made up of 18 amino acids. The J segment lost 5 bases and the V segment lost 4 bases, leaving 18 bases of the junction unmatched. The CDR3 bases are TGCGCCAGCAGCCTCTTAGAGGGACGGGGGGGACTAAGGGAGACCCAGTACTTC. Encoded protein: CASSLLEGRGGLRETQYF.

The chain carries TRBV10-3 and TRBJ2-1; 10 nucleotides match TRBD2. This CDR3 has 15 residues. V shed 6 bases and J 4 bases; nucleotides not matched to a gene: 6. CDR1 ENHRY and CDR2 SYGVKD come from the germline V gene. The CDR3 loop reads CAIRIGTSAYNEQFF. CDR3 DNA sequence: TGTGCCATCAGGATAGGGACTAGCGCTTACAATGAGCAGTTCTTC.

The chain has TRBV11-3 and TRBJ1-2; D is unclear. Germline V gene lookup returns CDR1 SGHNT and CDR2 YENEEA. The V gene lost 4 bases and the J gene lost 6 bases, with 6 bases spanning the gap. The CDR3 runs 11 residues. The CDR3 spells CASSSRHGYTF. The CDR3 bases are TGTGCCAGCAGCTCTAGACATGGCTACACCTTC.

The chain links TRBV6-5 to TRBJ1-5; perhaps TRBD1 as D (5 bases). V gave up 8 bases and J gave up 6 bases, with 17 bases separating them. The CDR3 sequence is 14 residues long. CDR1 MNHEY and CDR2 SVGAGI come from the germline V gene. CDR3 residues: CASSLGGYGQPQHF. CDR3 DNA: TGTGCCAGCTCTTTGGGGGGGTATGGTCAGCCCCAGCATTTT.

The chain combines TRBV28 with TRBJ1-1; D gene unclear. CDR1 is MDHEN, CDR2 SYDVKM, per germline. The CDR3 loop spans 15 amino acids. Trimming took off 3 bases at V and 0 bases at J, with 11 bases between the two ends. The CDR3: CASSLGGRMNTEAFF. CDR3 DNA: TGTGCCAGCAGTTTGGGAGGAAGAATGAACACTGAAGCTTTCTTT.

The genes are TRBV7-3 and TRBJ2-3, with a tentative D call TRBD2 (6 bases). This CDR3 is built from 14 residues. Germline V gene data show CDR1 as SGHTA and CDR2 as FQGTGA. Trimming took 8 bases from V and 0 from J, leaving 12 bases between them. For the CDR3, the DNA is TGTGCCAGCTCCCTGGGACTGAGCACAGATACGCAGTATTTT. Encoded protein: CASSLGLSTDTQYF.

The chain links TRBV6-6 to TRBJ1-5, with a possible D match to TRBD1 (5 bases). Looked up from germline, CDR1 is MNHNY and CDR2 is SVGAGI (reference sequence). This CDR3 region has 16 residues. Trimming pared 2 bases from V and 1 base from J, leaving 12 bases between. The CDR3 DNA follows: TGTGCCAGCAGTTACCTGGGGCCGGAGAGCAATCAGCCCCAGCATTTT. It encodes CASSYLGPESNQPQHF.

The chain links TRBV7-8 to TRBJ1-1; a possible D gene is TRBD1 (6 bases). Germline V lookup: CDR1 SGHVS, CDR2 FQNEAQ. Trimming removed 0 bases from V and 4 bases from J, with 12 bases in between. This CDR3 has 15 residues. In nucleotides, the CDR3 is TGTGCCAGCAGCTTAGCAGGGGGAAGAGGCACTGAAGCTTTCTTT. Translating it yields CASSLAGGRGTEAFF.

The chain combines TRBV6-5 with TRBJ2-5, with 8 bases fitting TRBD1. Germline V gene sequence: CDR1 MNHEY, CDR2 SVGAGI. V was clipped by 7 bases and J by 5 bases; unmatched bases: 9. The CDR3 consists of 14 residues. CDR3 residues: CASNPTGGRETQYF. The CDR3 bases are TGTGCCAGCAATCCAACAGGGGGGAGGGAGACCCAGTACTTC.

The chain couples TRBV7-3 to TRBJ1-2; D is perhaps TRBD1 (5 bases). Trimming cost V 3 bases and J 2 bases, with 7 bases left between them. Per the germline V gene, CDR1 is SGHTA and CDR2 is FQGTGA. The CDR3 length is 13 residues. Here the CDR3 DNA reads TGTGCCAGCAGCTTTGGGGGGAACTATGGCTACACCTTC. Encoded protein: CASSFGGNYGYTF.

This clone is a singleton in its sample. The chain combines TRBV11-2 with TRBJ2-7; TRBD1 might be the D (6 bases). Germline lookup yields CDR1 SGHAT and CDR2 FQNNGV. V was trimmed by 1 base and J by 5 bases, leaving 15 bases between them. The CDR3 runs to 15 residues. The CDR3 loop is CASSLVGRGVHEQYV. The CDR3 DNA follows: TGTGCCAGCAGCTTAGTGGGCAGGGGAGTCCACGAGCAGTACGTC.

The rearrangement uses TRBV7-9 and TRBJ1-2, with 7 bases matching TRBD1. Germline V lookup: CDR1 SEHNR, CDR2 FQNEAQ (reference sequence). The V gene end was trimmed by 3 bases and the J gene end by 2 bases; junction bases not matched to a gene: 6. This CDR3 spans 15 amino acids. DNA for the CDR3: TGTGCCAGCAGCTTGGTGGGACAGATAAACTATGGCTACACCTTC. This gives the protein CASSLVGQINYGYTF. Full variable domain (rest looked up from reference TRBV7-9 and TRBJ1-2): DTGVSQNPRHKITKRGQNVTFRCDPISEHNRLYWYRQTLGQGPEFLTYFQNEAQLEKSRLLSDRFSAERPKGSFSTLEIQRTEQGDSAMYLCASSLVGQINYGYTFGSGTRLTVV.

The J gene is TRBJ2-3, the V gene TRBV10-3; 8 bases match TRBD2. Looked up from germline, CDR1 is ENHRY and CDR2 is SYGVKD. The CDR3 is made up of 19 amino acids. The V segment lost 0 bases and the J segment 5 bases; nucleotides outside the gene matches: 16. This chain's CDR3 is CAISESKLLGAGVVDTQYF. CDR3 DNA: TGTGCCATCAGTGAGTCAAAATTATTGGGAGCGGGAGTAGTAGATACGCAGTATTTT.

CDR3 nucleotides: TGTGCCACCAGCCTCGCAACGCCGGGACTAGCGGGAGCCTTAGCCAAAAACATTCAGTACTTC. Translated: CATSLATPGLAGALAKNIQYF. The V gene is TRBV15, the J gene TRBJ2-4; 14 bases are shared with TRBD2. Unmatched junction bases numbered 15, after V lost 5 bases and J lost 0 bases. This CDR3 has 21 amino acids. The germline V gene encodes CDR1 LNHNV and CDR2 YYDKDF (reference sequence).

This chain links TRBV11-2 with TRBJ1-2, with 8 bases that match TRBD1. Germline V gene data show CDR1 as SGHAT and CDR2 as FQNNGV. This CDR3 contains 13 residues. V lost 5 bases to trimming and J lost 9 bases; unmatched junction nucleotides: 8. CDR3 amino acids: CASSLGQGLSYTF. CDR3 nucleotides: TGTGCCAGCAGCCTAGGACAGGGATTGAGCTACACCTTC.

This chain links TRBV28 with TRBJ1-6, with 9 positions matching TRBD1. The CDR3 covers 16 residues. V lost 6 bases and J lost 5; bases outside the gene matches: 8. Looked up from germline, CDR1 is MDHEN and CDR2 is SYDVKM. The chain's CDR3 is CASSYLRTGDNSPLHF. The CDR3 region has the DNA TGTGCCAGCAGCTACCTCCGGACAGGGGATAATTCACCCCTCCACTTT.

V and J are TRBV10-3 and TRBJ1-4; unclear D gene. The CDR3 consists of 15 residues. Germline CDR1 is ENHRY and CDR2 is SYGVKD. With 0 bases removed from V and 8 bases from J, the gap between germline ends came to 13 bases. The CDR3 DNA reads as TGTGCCATCAGTGAGTCGACCCGAGCGGAAGAAAAACTGTTTTTT. Translating gives CAISESTRAEEKLFF.

J is TRBJ2-1 and V is TRBV4-2; D gene unclear. Germline V lookup: CDR1 LGHNA, CDR2 YNFKEQ. CDR3 length equals 12 residues. Deletions cut 3 bases from V and 4 bases from J, with 4 bases between. The CDR3 DNA reads as TGTGCCAGCAGCCAGTCTTACAATGAGCAGTTCTTC. It yields the protein CASSQSYNEQFF.

This chain links TRBV7-9 with TRBJ1-1; D gene uncertain. Trimming stripped 8 bases from V and 9 bases from J, with 13 bases between. The CDR3 runs to 11 residues. Germline V gene lookup returns CDR1 SEHNR and CDR2 FQNEAQ (reference sequence). The CDR3, as DNA: TGTGCCAGCGCCGTACAGTTTAAAGCTTTCTTT. Amino acids: CASAVQFKAFF.

This clone showed up just once. This chain links TRBV4-2 with TRBJ2-3; 13 positions match TRBD2. The J segment lost 5 bases and the V segment lost 7 bases, leaving 6 bases of the junction unmatched. CDR3 length equals 15 residues. Germline V gene lookup returns CDR1 LGHNA and CDR2 YNFKEQ. CDR3 sequence: CASTLLAGGKDTQYF. CDR3 bases: TGTGCCAGCACCCTACTAGCGGGAGGGAAAGATACGCAGTATTTT.

This chain uses TRBV29-1 with TRBJ2-1; weak D call: TRBD1 (6 bases). This CDR3 region has 12 residues. Germline V gene data show CDR1 as SQVTM and CDR2 as ANQGSEA. The CDR3 loop reads CTKGDILNEQFF. CDR3 in DNA: TGCACTAAGGGGGACATACTCAATGAGCAGTTCTTC.

The chain is built from TRBV9 and TRBJ2-7, with 11 bases identical to TRBD2. Germline CDR1 is SGDLS and CDR2 is YYNGEE. Germline trimming cut 4 bases from V and 4 bases from J; bases unmatched to any gene: 7. This CDR3 is built from 15 residues. The CDR3 spells CASSRTSGRSYEQYF. In nucleotides, the CDR3 is TGTGCCAGCAGCCGAACTAGCGGGAGATCGTACGAGCAGTACTTC.

V usage is TRBV7-9 and J usage is TRBJ2-1; the match to TRBD1 covers 8 bases. CDR3 length: 13 residues. V was clipped by 5 bases and J by 8 bases; unmatched bases: 5. Germline V gene data show CDR1 as SEHNR and CDR2 as FQNEAQ (reference sequence). In nucleotides, the CDR3 is TGTGCCAGCAGCAATCGACAGGGGTATGAGCAGTTCTTC. As protein: CASSNRQGYEQFF.

The V gene is TRBV5-4, the J gene TRBJ2-2, with TRBD2 identical over 11 bases. J was trimmed by 1 base and V by 3 bases; bases with no gene match: 5. This CDR3 region has 17 residues. Germline loops: CDR1 SGHNT, CDR2 YYREEE (reference sequence). The CDR3 coding sequence is TGTGCCAGCAGCTCTCTCACTAGCGGGAGGAACACCGGGGAGCTGTTTTTT. Translating it yields CASSSLTSGRNTGELFF. The complete variable domain, with remaining parts taken from reference TRBV5-4 and TRBJ2-2, reads ETGVTQSPTHLIKTRGQQVTLRCSSQSGHNTVSWYQQALGQGPQFIFQYYREEENGRGNFPPRFSGLQFPNYSSELNVNALELDDSALYLCASSSLTSGRNTGELFFGEGSRLTVL.

Note on this clone: Relative to the germline gene, one junction end is altered; a read error may explain this. The CDR3 region has the DNA TGTGCTAGCAAGACTAGCGGTGCTAGCACAGATACGCAGTATTTT. This gives the protein CASKTSGASTDTQYF. V gene TRBV7-7 combines with J gene TRBJ2-3, with TRBD2 matching over 9 bases. The germline V gene has CDR1 SSHAT and CDR2 FNYEAQ (reference sequence). The CDR3 is 15 amino acids. Combining the CDR3 with reference TRBV7-7 and TRBJ2-3 gives the whole variable domain GAGVSQSPRYKVTKRGQDVTLRCDPISSHATLYWYQQALGQGPEFLTYFNYEAQPDKSGLPSDRFSAERPEGSISTLTIQRTEQRDSAMYRCASKTSGASTDTQYFGPGTRLTVL.

This chain connects TRBV5-5 to TRBJ1-3; D call uncertain. The V gene lost 3 bases and the J gene lost 0 bases, with 16 bases spanning the gap. The CDR3 is made up of 17 amino acids. CDR1 and CDR2 (germline): SGHKS, YYEKEE (reference sequence). CDR3 in amino acids: CASSSSFPLSSGNTIYF. Written as DNA, the CDR3 is TGTGCCAGCAGCTCCTCATTCCCATTGAGCTCTGGAAACACCATATATTTT.

CDR3 sequence reads: CASMPNRGSFSYNEQFF. CDR3 in DNA: TGTGCCAGCATGCCCAACCGGGGGAGCTTCTCCTACAATGAGCAGTTCTTC. This rearrangement joins TRBV11-2 to TRBJ2-1; D is perhaps TRBD2 (6 bases). V gave up 7 bases and J gave up 0 bases, with 19 bases separating them. The CDR3 totals 17 residues. Germline V CDR1 and CDR2: SGHAT, FQNNGV. Using reference TRBV11-2 and TRBJ2-1 for the parts outside the CDR3, the full variable domain is EAGVAQSPRYKIIEKRQSVAFWCNPISGHATLYWYQQILGQGPKLLIQFQNNGVVDDSQLPKDRFSAERLKGVDSTLKIQPAKLEDSAVYLCASMPNRGSFSYNEQFFGPGTRLTVL.